This note documents a single T cell receptor beta chain sequence. Its antigen is still unknown. There are no base qualities to consult, and no much larger clone falls within one base. The ViraFEST assay stimulated PBMC with viral peptide pools and then used TCR sequencing to identify antigen-specific CD4+ T cell clonotypes by expansion. After 10 to 11 days of culture, CD4+ T cells were isolated with the EasySep CD4+ T cell isolation kit. Healthy vaccine recipients had no prior SARS-CoV-2 infection, confirmed by negative nucleocapsid antibodies before and after vaccination. Around 2.1 million PBMC per well were cultured with 10 ug/ml peptides in IMDM containing roughly 5% human AB serum, around 10 IU/ml IL-2 and gentamicin. Half of the culture medium was replaced with fresh IL-2-containing medium on days 3 and 7. Unless noted otherwise, every peptide stimulation condition was cultured in triplicate wells. Using Ficoll-Paque Plus gradient centrifugation, PBMC were separated from whole blood and then either used fresh or cryopreserved at -140C. Overlapping peptide pools spanned the spike proteins of SARS-CoV-2 and the common cold coronaviruses HCoV-NL63, HCoV-OC43 and HCoV-229E. The QIAamp micro DNA kit was used to extract genomic DNA from the cultured CD4+ T cells.

The data are from a study of vaccination effects on CD4 cells after COVID-19 (dated by TCRdb to between 2021 and 2024). Regarding the complete study: Each participant received two doses of an mRNA SARS-CoV-2 vaccine, either BNT162b2 or mRNA-1273. Cultures from other donors in the study were sequenced with the Oncomine TCR Beta short-read assay on an Illumina iSeq 100. Altogether, around eleven COVID-19 convalescent patients and a few SARS-CoV-2-naive healthy vaccine recipients made up the full study. The study compared SARS-CoV-2 spike-specific CD4+ TCR repertoires before and after mRNA vaccination in COVID-19 convalescent patients and infection-naive vaccine recipients.

CDR1 and CDR2 are read off the germline V gene (reference sequence) as LGHDT and YNNKEL. Spanning cysteine to phenylalanine, the CDR3 consists of 13 amino acids. Only the CDR3 portion is preserved as DNA: 39 bases, with reading frame beginning at the first base. V is shortened by 0 bases, J by 7 bases, and the region joining them spans 7 bases. Library preparation used the immunoSEQ multiplex PCR assay. TCR beta CDR3 sequencing was performed on DNA from the cultured, isolated CD4+ T cells. The study's own analysis went as follows. Non-productive TCR sequences were removed, reads were trimmed to the CDR3 region, and CDR3s of at least 7 amino acids were retained. The MANAFEST web app was used to identify antigen-specific clonotypes by comparing expansion in peptide wells with expansion in reference cultures. To count as positive, a clone had to show expansion at FDR<0.05 compared with the reference and with all other wells, an odds ratio above 5, and a frequency above 0.1% in two replicate wells. Cross-reactive clonotypes were defined as significantly expanded in SARS-CoV-2 spike wells and in at least one common cold coronavirus spike condition. Levenshtein distance calculated with the stringdist R package was used to assess CDR3 similarity, and unrooted trees were constructed with ape in R 3.6.1. The source is immuneACCESS, and TCRdb retained only in-frame sequences with V and J called. Part of the clones is not carried over; for the studies checked, unresolved V genes explain less than half of this, and the remainder is unexplained. That table is the source of V, J and clone size, and D and trimming were worked out from the DNA. The sample table contains just under 75,000 clones; only one count was recorded for roughly 74% of them. The ten largest make up 2.5% to 3% of the sample.

The paper as a whole reports these results and caveats: In healthy vaccine recipients, vaccine-induced clones were almost all SARS-CoV-2 mono-reactive, with only 1 of 255 cross-reactive with common cold coronaviruses. Marked clonal contraction was observed in both infection-induced and vaccine-induced clones at late post-vaccination timepoints, consistent with waning T cell responses. Limitations of the study were the small number of convalescent patients and the absence of early post-infection timepoints.

This sequence originates from a human donor who received a COVID-19 vaccine. Here the sequenced sample was CD4+ T cells from PBMCs cultured with HCoV-NL63 spike peptides, taken before COVID-19 vaccination. What the cell subset or site label conveys for this sample: HCoV-NL63 spike overlapping peptide pool stimulation. The chain links TRBV3-1 (or the pseudogene TRBV3-2) with TRBJ1-5; 5 matching bases give a weak D call of TRBD1. CDR3 loop: CASSQDHRQPQHF. In nucleotides, the sequence is TGTGCCAGCAGCCAAGATCACAGGCAGCCCCAGCATTTT.